This TCR beta chain was sequenced in a study of T-cell reconstitution after alpha-beta-depleted transplantation in children. This clonotype has at least ten counts. Its antigen remains unknown. The CDR3 contains 13 residues. Germline V gene lookup returns CDR1 DFQATT and CDR2 SNEGSKA (reference sequence). The V end lost 3 bases, the J end lost 5 bases, and 10 bases lay between the germline ends. Study findings and constraints: Surviving thymic progenitors and recipient T cells were the source of high TCRbeta diversity at day 60 in some patients. At around two months after transplant, the alpha-beta T cells were reportedly derived from several hundred expanded clones that came from non-depleted graft cells. Newly produced T cells mostly provided counts and TCRbeta diversity after one year, as hyperexpanded clones declined.

Researchers prepared the TCRbeta library using unique molecular identifiers, the study reports. TCRdb processed the PCR reads anew with MiXCR; each CDR3 protein has one entry. Counted here are fewer than 250,000 distinct CDR3 sequences, approximately 8% occurring once; the ten biggest clones make up 5% to 7%. Specimen: PBMCs, mostly from graft donor cells, collected 180 days after TCRalphabeta/CD19-depleted stem cell transplant. The TCR sequence derives from a male patient under 18 who had a stem cell transplant for acute lymphoblastic leukemia, so the T cells may come from the graft donor. The chain uses TRBV20-1 and TRBJ1-4; D remains unclear. The CDR3 spells CSARRRENEKLFF. CDR3 coding DNA: TGCAGTGCTAGGAGACGGGAGAATGAAAAACTGTTTTTT.